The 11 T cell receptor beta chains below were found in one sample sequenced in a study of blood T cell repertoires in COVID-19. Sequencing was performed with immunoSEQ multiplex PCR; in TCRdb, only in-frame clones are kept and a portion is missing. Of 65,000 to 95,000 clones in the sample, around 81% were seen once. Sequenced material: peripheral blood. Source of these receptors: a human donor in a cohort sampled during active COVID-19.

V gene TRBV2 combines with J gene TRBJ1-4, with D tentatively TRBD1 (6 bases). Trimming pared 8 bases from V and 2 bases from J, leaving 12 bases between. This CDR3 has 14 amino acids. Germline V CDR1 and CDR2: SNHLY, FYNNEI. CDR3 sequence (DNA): TGTGCCAGCGGAGACAGGTGGACTAATGAAAAACTGTTTTTT. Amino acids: CASGDRWTNEKLFF.

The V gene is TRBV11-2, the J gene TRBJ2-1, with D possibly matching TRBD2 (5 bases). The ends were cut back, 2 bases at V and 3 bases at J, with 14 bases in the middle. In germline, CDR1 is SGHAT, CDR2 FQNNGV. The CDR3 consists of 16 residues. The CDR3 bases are TGTGCCAGCAGCTTAATGTATCTAGCAGACTACAATGAGCAGTTCTTC. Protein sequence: CASSLMYLADYNEQFF.

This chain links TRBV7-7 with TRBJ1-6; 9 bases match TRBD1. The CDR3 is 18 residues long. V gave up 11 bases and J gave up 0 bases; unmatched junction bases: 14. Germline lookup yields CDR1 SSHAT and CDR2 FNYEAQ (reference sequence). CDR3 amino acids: CAQHRDRDKSSYNSPLHF. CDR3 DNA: TGTGCCCAACACCGGGACAGGGACAAAAGCTCCTATAATTCACCCCTCCACTTT.

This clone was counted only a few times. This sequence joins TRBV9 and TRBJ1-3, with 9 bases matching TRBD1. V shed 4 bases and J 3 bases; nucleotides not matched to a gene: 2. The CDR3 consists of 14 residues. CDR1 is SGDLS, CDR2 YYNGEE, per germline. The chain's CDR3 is CASSQTGGGNTIYF. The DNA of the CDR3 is TGTGCCAGCAGCCAGACAGGGGGTGGAAACACCATATATTTT.

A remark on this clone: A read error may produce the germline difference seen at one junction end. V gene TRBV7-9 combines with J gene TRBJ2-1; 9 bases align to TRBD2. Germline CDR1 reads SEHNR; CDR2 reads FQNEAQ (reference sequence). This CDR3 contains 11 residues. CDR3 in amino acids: CAASGDNEQFF. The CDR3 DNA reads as TGCGCGGCTAGCGGGGACAATGAGCAGTTCTTC.

CDR3 in DNA: TGTGCCAGCAGTTTGACTAGCGGGAGATTAGATACGCAGTATTTT. It yields the protein CASSLTSGRLDTQYF. J is TRBJ2-3 and V is TRBV2; 12 bases are a match to TRBD2. CDR1 is SNHLY, CDR2 FYNNEI, per germline. After removal of 5 bases from V and 5 bases from J, the junction contained 5 bases not matched to a gene. CDR3 length equals 15 residues.

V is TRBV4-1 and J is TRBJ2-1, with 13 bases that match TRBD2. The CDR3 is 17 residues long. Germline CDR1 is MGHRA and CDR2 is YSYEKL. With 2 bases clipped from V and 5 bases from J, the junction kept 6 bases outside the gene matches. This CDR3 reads CASSQPAGLAGDNEQFF. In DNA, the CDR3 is TGCGCCAGCAGCCAACCTGCTGGACTAGCGGGGGACAATGAGCAGTTCTTC.

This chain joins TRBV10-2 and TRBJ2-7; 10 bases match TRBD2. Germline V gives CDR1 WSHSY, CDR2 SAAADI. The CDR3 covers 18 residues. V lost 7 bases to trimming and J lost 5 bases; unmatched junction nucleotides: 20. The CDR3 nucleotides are TGCGCCAGCAAAGGACACAGCGGGAGGGCCTGCGCGAGTCACGAGCAGTACGTC. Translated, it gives CASKGHSGRACASHEQYV.

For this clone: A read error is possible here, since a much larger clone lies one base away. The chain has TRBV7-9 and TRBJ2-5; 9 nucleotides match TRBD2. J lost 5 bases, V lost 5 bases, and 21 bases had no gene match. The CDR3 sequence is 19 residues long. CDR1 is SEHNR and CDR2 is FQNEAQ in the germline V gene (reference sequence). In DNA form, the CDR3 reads TGTGCCAGCAGCACTAGTCCTCGCGGGGGGGGATCGTTCTGGGAGACCCAGTACTTC. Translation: CASSTSPRGGGSFWETQYF.

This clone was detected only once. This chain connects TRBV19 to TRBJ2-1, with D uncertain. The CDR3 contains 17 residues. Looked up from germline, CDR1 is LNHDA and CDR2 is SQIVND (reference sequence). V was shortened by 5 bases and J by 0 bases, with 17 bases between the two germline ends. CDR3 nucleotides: TGTGCCAGTAGTGTCGTTTTTTTCACAAGCTCCTACAATGAGCAGTTCTTC. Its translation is CASSVVFFTSSYNEQFF.

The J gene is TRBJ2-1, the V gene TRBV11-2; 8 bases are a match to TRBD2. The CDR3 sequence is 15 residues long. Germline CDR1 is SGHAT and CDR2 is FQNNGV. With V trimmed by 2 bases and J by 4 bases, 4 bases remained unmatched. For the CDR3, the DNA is TGTGCCAGCAGCTTATTTGCGGGGGGATACAATGAGCAGTTCTTC. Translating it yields CASSLFAGGYNEQFF. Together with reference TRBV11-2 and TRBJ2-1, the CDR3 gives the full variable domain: EAGVAQSPRYKIIEKRQSVAFWCNPISGHATLYWYQQILGQGPKLLIQFQNNGVVDDSQLPKDRFSAERLKGVDSTLKIQPAKLEDSAVYLCASSLFAGGYNEQFFGPGTRLTVL.